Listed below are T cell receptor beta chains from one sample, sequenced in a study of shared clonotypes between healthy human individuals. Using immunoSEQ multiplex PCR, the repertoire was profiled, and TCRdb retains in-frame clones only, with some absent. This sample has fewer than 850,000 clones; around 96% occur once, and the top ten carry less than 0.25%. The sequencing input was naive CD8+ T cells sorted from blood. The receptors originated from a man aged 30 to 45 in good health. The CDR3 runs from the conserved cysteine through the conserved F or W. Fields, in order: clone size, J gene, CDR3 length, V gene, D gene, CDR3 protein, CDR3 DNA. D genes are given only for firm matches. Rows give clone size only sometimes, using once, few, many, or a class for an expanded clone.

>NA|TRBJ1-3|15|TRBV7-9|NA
CASSAPDRRENTIYF
TGTGCCAGCAGCGCACCCGACAGGAGGGAAAACACCATATATTTT
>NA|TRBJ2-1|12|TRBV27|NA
CASSFLGTEQFF
TGTGCCAGCAGTTTTCTCGGGACAGAGCAGTTCTTC
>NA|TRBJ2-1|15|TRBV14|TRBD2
CASSQTSGSLNEQFF
TGTGCCAGCAGCCAAACTAGCGGGAGCTTGAATGAGCAGTTCTTC
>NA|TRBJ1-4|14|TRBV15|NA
CATSRGGGGEKLFF
TGTGCCACCAGCAGAGGGGGTGGTGGTGAAAAACTGTTTTTT
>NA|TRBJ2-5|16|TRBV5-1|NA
CASSLDLGRTRETQYF
TGCGCCAGCAGCTTGGATTTAGGAAGGACTCGGGAGACCCAGTACTTC
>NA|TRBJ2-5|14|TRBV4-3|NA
CASSQENFRRTQYF
TGCGCCAGCAGCCAAGAGAACTTTCGGCGCACCCAGTACTTC
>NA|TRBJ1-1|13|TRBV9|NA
CASGLAVNTEAFF
TGTGCCAGCGGATTGGCGGTGAACACTGAAGCTTTCTTT
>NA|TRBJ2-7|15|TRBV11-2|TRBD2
CASSYSLADQYEQYF
TGTGCCAGCAGCTATTCACTAGCGGACCAATACGAGCAGTACTTC
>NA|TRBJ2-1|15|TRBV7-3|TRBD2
CASSLLAGPLDEQFF
TGTGCCAGCAGCTTGTTAGCGGGACCCTTGGATGAGCAGTTCTTC
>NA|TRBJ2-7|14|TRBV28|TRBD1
CASSTRDRHYEQYF
TGTGCCAGCAGCACACGGGACAGACACTACGAGCAGTACTTC
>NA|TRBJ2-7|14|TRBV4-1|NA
CASSQDPSTYEQYF
TGCGCCAGCAGCCAAGACCCGTCGACCTACGAGCAGTACTTC
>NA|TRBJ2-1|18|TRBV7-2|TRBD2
CASSLALAGGLLYNEQFF
TGTGCCAGCAGCTTAGCCCTAGCGGGAGGCCTACTCTACAATGAGCAGTTCTTC
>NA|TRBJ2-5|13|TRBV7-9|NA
CASSLAEEGLLYF
TGTGCCAGCAGCTTAGCGGAGGAAGGTCTTCTTTACTTC
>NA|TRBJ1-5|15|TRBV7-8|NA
CASSSGTDSNQPQHF
TGTGCCAGCAGTTCCGGGACGGATAGCAATCAGCCCCAGCATTTT
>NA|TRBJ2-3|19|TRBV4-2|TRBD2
CASSQGASGTLGGTDTQYF
TGTGCCAGCAGCCAAGGGGCTAGCGGGACCTTAGGTGGCACAGATACGCAGTATTTT
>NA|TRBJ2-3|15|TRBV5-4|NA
CASSLWTAYTDTQYF
TGTGCCAGCAGCTTGTGGACAGCTTATACAGATACGCAGTATTTT
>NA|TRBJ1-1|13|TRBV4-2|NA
CASSQVTSTEAFF
TGTGCCAGCAGCCAAGTTACGAGCACTGAAGCTTTCTTT
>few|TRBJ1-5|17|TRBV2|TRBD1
CASGGLSRQGSYQPQHF
TGTGCCAGCGGAGGGTTATCGCGACAGGGGTCATATCAGCCCCAGCATTTT
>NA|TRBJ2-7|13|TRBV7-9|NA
CASSQGSSYEQYF
TGTGCCAGCAGCCAGGGGTCGTCCTACGAGCAGTACTTC
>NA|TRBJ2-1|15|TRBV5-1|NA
CASSLGGPPHNEQFF
TGCGCCAGCAGCTTAGGGGGGCCACCGCACAATGAGCAGTTCTTC
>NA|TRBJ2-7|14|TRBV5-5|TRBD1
CASSLGTGLREQYF
TGTGCCAGCAGCTTGGGGACAGGTTTACGGGAGCAGTACTTC
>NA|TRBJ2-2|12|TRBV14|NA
CASSPYTGELFF
TGTGCCAGCAGCCCGTACACCGGGGAGCTGTTTTTT
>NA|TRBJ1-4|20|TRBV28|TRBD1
CASRPGLQGLGWTTNEKLFF
TGTGCCAGCAGACCCGGATTACAGGGGCTAGGGTGGACAACTAATGAAAAACTGTTTTTT
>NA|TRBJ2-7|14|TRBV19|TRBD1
CASSVNRGPYEQYF
TGTGCCAGTAGTGTAAACAGGGGACCTTACGAGCAGTACTTC
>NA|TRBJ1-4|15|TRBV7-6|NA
CASSAENTGNEKLFF
TGTGCCAGCAGCGCAGAAAACACCGGTAATGAAAAACTGTTTTTT